This TCR beta chain emerged from a study of blood T cell repertoires in COVID-19 (dated by TCRdb to 2018 to 2021). With regard to the full study: Samples covering the acute and convalescent phases of COVID-19 were provided by collaborators in the United States, Italy and Spain. The material from the prospective study consisted of cDNA or gDNA derived from T cells, B-cell-depleted T cells, or PBMCs. Subjects who had been exposed to COVID-19, were actively infected with it, or had recovered from it provided the deeply sampled blood TCRbeta repertoires that made up the dataset. The repertoires were released in a freely available public database meant as a resource for research on the immune response to SARS-CoV-2. The samples were drawn from two sources: the first 160 participants of the ongoing ImmuneRACE study, and about 1,300 subjects contributed by 6 global collaborators. A de-identified subject ID, COVID-19 status, age in years and sex were almost always included in the sample metadata. HLA class I and class II types, where available, came from metadata supplied by the sample provider rather than from assay-based typing. What the research found in general, with its limitations: The quantity of clinical and demographic metadata differed by source and by participant and was supplied without curation.

TCRbeta CDR3 regions were amplified from genomic DNA using the immunoSEQ Assay, a bias-controlled multiplex PCR. The paper's data handling went like this. Nucleated cell counts per sample were estimated from amplification of reference gene primers within the assay. To quantify the absolute abundance of each unique TCRbeta CDR3 rearrangement, sequence reads were collapsed and filtered. For each sample, productive Simpson clonality was calculated as the square root of Simpson's diversity index across productive rearrangements. The table comes from immuneACCESS by way of TCRdb, which keeps in-frame sequences with V and J called. Part of the clones is missing from these tables; in studies checked, under half for an unresolved V gene and the rest for unknown reasons. The DNA gave D and trimming, while V, J and clone size come from that table. The sample includes about 160,000 clones, with approximately 84% observed a single time. 1.1% of the sample lies in the top ten.

Note on this clone: Its recognized antigen is unknown. Per-base qualities were not stored, and no clone one base away is much larger.

Collaborating institutions collected whole blood in K2EDTA tubes following their own protocols. For TCRbeta analysis, collaborator samples were shipped as frozen whole blood, as isolated PBMCs, or as DNA extracted from either sample type. CDR1 MNHEY and CDR2 SMNVEV were looked up in the germline V gene (reference sequence). From its cysteine to its phenylalanine, the CDR3 spans 13 amino acids. This entry keeps only the CDR3 DNA: 39 bases, framed from base 1. At the junction V is shortened by 8 bases and J by 8 bases; bases outside the gene matches: 8. Source material: peripheral blood. The V gene is TRBV27 and the J gene is TRBJ1-2, with 10 bases aligning to TRBD1. The TCR sequence derives from a man aged 35 to 55 with acute or convalescent COVID-19. The bases read TGTGCCAGCGCCCCCCGGGACAGGGGAGGCTACACCTTC. This encodes CASAPRDRGGYTF.